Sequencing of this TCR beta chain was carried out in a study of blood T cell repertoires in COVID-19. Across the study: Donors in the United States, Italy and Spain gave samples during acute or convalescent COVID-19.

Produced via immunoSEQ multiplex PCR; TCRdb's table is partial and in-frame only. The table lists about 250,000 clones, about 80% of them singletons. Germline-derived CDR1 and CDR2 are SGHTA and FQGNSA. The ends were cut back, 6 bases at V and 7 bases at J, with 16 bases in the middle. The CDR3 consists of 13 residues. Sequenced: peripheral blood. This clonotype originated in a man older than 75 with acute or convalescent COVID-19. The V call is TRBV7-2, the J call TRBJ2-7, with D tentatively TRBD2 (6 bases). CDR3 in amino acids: CASSYGTAREQYF. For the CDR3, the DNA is TGTGCCAGCAGTTACGGGACTGCTCGGGAGCAGTACTTC. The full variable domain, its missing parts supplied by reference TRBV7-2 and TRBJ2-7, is GAGVSQSPSNKVTEKGKDVELRCDPISGHTALYWYRQSLGQGLEFLIYFQGNSAPDKSGLPSDRFSAERTGGSVSTLTIQRTQQEDSAVYLCASSYGTAREQYFGPGTRLTVT.